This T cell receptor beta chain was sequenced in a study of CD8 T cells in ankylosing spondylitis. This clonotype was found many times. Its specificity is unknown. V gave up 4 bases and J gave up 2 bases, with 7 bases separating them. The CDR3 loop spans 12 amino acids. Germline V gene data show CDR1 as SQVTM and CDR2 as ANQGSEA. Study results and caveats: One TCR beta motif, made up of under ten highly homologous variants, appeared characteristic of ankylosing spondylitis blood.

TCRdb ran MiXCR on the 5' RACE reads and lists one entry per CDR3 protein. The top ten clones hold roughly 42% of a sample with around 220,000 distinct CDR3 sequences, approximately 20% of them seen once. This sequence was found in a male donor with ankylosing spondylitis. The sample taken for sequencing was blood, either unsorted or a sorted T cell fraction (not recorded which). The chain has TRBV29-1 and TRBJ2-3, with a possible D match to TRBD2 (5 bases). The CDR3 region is CSVAGNTDTQYF. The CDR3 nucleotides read TGCAGCGTTGCCGGGAACACAGATACGCAGTATTTT.